This T cell receptor (beta chain) emerged from a study of cytomegalovirus exposure and HLA in healthy donors. Study as a whole: There were approximately 81 million unique TCRs (from HLA-typed donors) in an early data release. Regarding the study as a whole: The study recorded 150 to 200 TCR beta chains that were cytomegalovirus-associated. V- and J-gene trimming of TCR beta was linked (in a later analysis) to a missense DCLRE1C variant. As confirmed in vitro, a few CMV-associated chains were specific for CMV antigens.

The PCR had 60 Vbeta and 13 Jbeta primers. The repertoire was sequenced with immunoSEQ multiplex PCR; TCRdb's copy has only in-frame clones and lacks some. The sample records more than 200,000 clones, more than 70% being singletons. The germline V and J ends were trimmed by 4 bases and 6 bases, with 12 bases remaining between them. Germline V gene data show CDR1 as LGHNA and CDR2 as YSLEER. This CDR3 contains 13 residues. Regarding this clone: The antigen is unknown.

This sequence joins TRBV4-3 and TRBJ2-5, with a tentative D call TRBD2 (5 bases). Sequencing was done on a sample of PBMCs. The TCR originated in a human donor in good health. The CDR3 DNA reads TGCGCCAGCAGCCCCAGATACGGGAAGACCCAGTACTTC. Translation: CASSPRYGKTQYF.